This T cell receptor beta chain originates from a study of blood T cell repertoires in COVID-19. Under the authors' procedure: Amplification of reference gene primers provided the estimated nucleated cell counts. Assay used: immunoSEQ multiplex PCR; TCRdb lists only in-frame clones, some missing. The V and J calls and clone size come from that table; D and trimming were worked out from the DNA. The table lists some 310,000 clones, roughly 90% of them singletons. This clone was recorded only once. Germline V gives CDR1 SGHTA, CDR2 FQGTGA. With V trimmed by 4 bases and J by 6 bases, 11 bases remained unmatched. The CDR3 covers 17 residues.

What was sequenced was peripheral blood. The TCR comes from a middle-aged woman with COVID-19, enrolled during active disease. This chain uses TRBV7-3 with TRBJ2-1; the match to TRBD2 covers 11 bases. CDR3 loop: CASSSDLAGGRANEQFF. CDR3 sequence (DNA): TGTGCCAGCAGCTCGGATTTAGCGGGAGGGCGGGCCAATGAGCAGTTCTTC.